This TCR beta chain was sequenced for a study of PD-1 blockade in mismatch repair-deficient tumors (dated by TCRdb to the late 2010s). With regard to the full study: Between late 2013 and late 2016, fewer than 90 consecutive patients with some 11 mismatch repair-deficient cancer types, all previously treated and progressing, were enrolled in the trial. Tumor-associated T cell clones in the peripheral blood of patients responding to PD-1 blockade were tracked using deep sequencing of TCR CDR3 regions. Study-wide conclusions, independent of this receptor: After pembrolizumab, tumor-resident clones, which were often undetectable in blood before treatment, expanded rapidly and then contracted, generally ahead of radiologic responses.

Libraries were built with the immunoSEQ multiplex PCR assay. The clones in this table, taken by TCRdb from immuneACCESS, are in-frame only. Not every clone is retained; where verified, under half of the shortfall comes from an unresolved V gene, and the cause of the rest is unknown. For this sample the table gives about 25,000 clones, of which 70% to 85% were detected only once. Of the sample, just under 3% falls within the top ten clones. The germline V gene (reference sequence) gives CDR1 as SEHNR and CDR2 as FQNEAQ. Trimming removed 1 base from V and 2 bases from J, leaving 14 bases between the germline ends. The CDR3 has 16 amino acids, counting the end cysteine and phenylalanine. Just the 48-base CDR3 DNA is kept, in frame starting at base 1. A word on this clone: Its antigen is currently not known. Per-base qualities were not stored, and no clone one base away is much larger.

Sample time point, as interpreted from the label and publication: peripheral blood before pembrolizumab. For every enrolled patient, mismatch repair deficiency was confirmed by either polymerase chain reaction or immunohistochemistry. TCR sequencing was performed for a few patients who responded to pembrolizumab therapy. The phase II trial prospectively evaluated PD-1 blockade with pembrolizumab in advanced mismatch repair-deficient cancers, independent of tissue of origin. Peripheral blood T cell samples were gathered serially, both before PD-1 blockade started and at multiple time points afterward. The timing of each blood sample was reported as weeks after the first dose of pembrolizumab.

This receptor was taken from an adult with mismatch repair-deficient cancer. The chain was built from TRBV7-9 and TRBJ1-1; a confident D gene designation cannot be given. The specimen comprised PBMCs, sampled before pembrolizumab treatment. In nucleotide form, the sequence is TGTGCCAGCAGCTTAGGGGTCAACAGAGTAAACACTGAAGCTTTCTTT. Translated, it reads CASSLGVNRVNTEAFF. The full variable domain, with segments outside the CDR3 supplied by the reference TRBV7-9 and TRBJ1-1 proteins, appears as DTGVSQNPRHKITKRGQNVTFRCDPISEHNRLYWYRQTLGQGPEFLTYFQNEAQLEKSRLLSDRFSAERPKGSFSTLEIQRTEQGDSAMYLCASSLGVNRVNTEAFFGQGTRLTVV.